This T cell receptor (beta chain) stems from a study of immune cell composition in non-small cell lung cancer. Study overall: Most cases were lung adenocarcinoma or squamous cell carcinoma.

This clone has more than one count but fewer than ten. What it binds is unknown. Produced via immunoSEQ multiplex PCR; TCRdb's table is partial and in-frame only. The table has 5,000 or so clones, around three quarters seen once. Regarding the study as a whole: Squamous carcinomas (roughly 80%) more often had tumour-associated clones >0.5% than adenocarcinomas (roughly 35%).

Germline V gene sequence: CDR1 MNHNY, CDR2 SVGAGI (reference sequence). V lost 7 bases and J 4 bases, leaving 7 bases between the germline ends. This CDR3 has 11 residues. The sequenced sample was lung tumor tissue. This receptor was taken from a human donor with non-small cell lung cancer. The V and J genes are TRBV6-6 and TRBJ2-5, with D maybe TRBD1 (6 bases). The chain's CDR3 is CASKGGETQYF. DNA for the CDR3: TGTGCCAGCAAAGGGGGAGAGACCCAGTACTTC.